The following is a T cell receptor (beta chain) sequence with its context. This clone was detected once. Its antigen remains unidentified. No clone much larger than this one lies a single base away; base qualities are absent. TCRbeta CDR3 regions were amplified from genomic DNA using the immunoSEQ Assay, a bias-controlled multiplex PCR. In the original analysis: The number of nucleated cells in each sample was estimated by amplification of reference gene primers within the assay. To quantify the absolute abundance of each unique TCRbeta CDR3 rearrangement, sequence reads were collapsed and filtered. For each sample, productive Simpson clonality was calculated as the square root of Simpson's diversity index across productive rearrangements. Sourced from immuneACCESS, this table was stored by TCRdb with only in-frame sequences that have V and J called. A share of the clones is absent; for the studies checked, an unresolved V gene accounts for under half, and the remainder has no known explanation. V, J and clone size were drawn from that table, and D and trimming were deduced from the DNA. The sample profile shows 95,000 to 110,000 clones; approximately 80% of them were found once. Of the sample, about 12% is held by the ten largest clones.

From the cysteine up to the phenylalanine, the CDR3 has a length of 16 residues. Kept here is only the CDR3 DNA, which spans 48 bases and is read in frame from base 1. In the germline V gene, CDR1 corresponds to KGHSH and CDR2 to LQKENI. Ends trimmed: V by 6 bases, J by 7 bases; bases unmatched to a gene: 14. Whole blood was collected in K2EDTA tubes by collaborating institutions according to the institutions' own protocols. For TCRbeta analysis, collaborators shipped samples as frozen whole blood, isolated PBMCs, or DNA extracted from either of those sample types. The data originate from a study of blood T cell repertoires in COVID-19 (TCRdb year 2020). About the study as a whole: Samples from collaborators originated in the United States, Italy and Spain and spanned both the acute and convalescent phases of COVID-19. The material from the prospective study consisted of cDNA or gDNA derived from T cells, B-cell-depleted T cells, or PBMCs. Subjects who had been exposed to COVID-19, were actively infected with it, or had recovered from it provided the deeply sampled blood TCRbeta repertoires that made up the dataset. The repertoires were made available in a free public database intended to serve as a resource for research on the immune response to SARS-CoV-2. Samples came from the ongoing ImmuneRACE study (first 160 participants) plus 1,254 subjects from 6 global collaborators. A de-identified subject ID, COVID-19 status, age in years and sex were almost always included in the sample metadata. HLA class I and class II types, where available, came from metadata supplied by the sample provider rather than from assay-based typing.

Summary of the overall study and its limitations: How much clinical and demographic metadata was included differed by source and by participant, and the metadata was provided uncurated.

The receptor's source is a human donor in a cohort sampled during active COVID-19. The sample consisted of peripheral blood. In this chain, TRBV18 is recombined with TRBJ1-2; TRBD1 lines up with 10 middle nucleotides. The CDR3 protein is CASSQGQGVLNGGYTF. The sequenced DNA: TGTGCCAGCTCGCAAGGACAGGGGGTTCTCAACGGTGGCTACACCTTC.